This T cell receptor (beta chain) stems from a study of Graves' ophthalmopathy and Graves' hyperthyroidism. Germline loops: CDR1 ENHRY, CDR2 SYGVKD. The length of the CDR3 is 15 residues. V shed 4 bases and J 6 bases; nucleotides not matched to a gene: 5. CDR3 regions of TCR beta were amplified from RNA transcripts. Scientists carried out first-round RT-PCR using HTBI primers and then a second-round multiplex PCR. TCRdb reanalysed the multiplex PCR reads using MiXCR and keeps one entry per CDR3 protein. The sample lists 680,000 or so distinct CDR3 sequences, around a fifth seen once, with approximately 7% in the top ten. Whole-study results and caveats: In predicting ophthalmopathy progression, the model reached 70.59% sensitivity and 72.22% specificity. A model of 13 signatures distinguished ophthalmopathy from stable hyperthyroidism at 87.88% sensitivity and roughly 81% specificity.

Diagnosis relied on clinical symptoms, serum thyroxine, TRAb, thyroid ultrasound and orbital computed tomography. The sample holds many counts of this clonotype. Its antigen is currently unknown. This rearrangement joins TRBV10-3 to TRBJ1-5; 11 nucleotides line up with TRBD1. This TCR was sampled from a woman aged 18-35 years with stable Graves' hyperthyroidism. Some clones in this sample may be carry-over from other donors' samples. Sequenced sample: peripheral blood. The CDR3 sequence is CAISVDRGLGQPQHF. The CDR3 DNA reads as TGTGCCATCAGTGTGGACAGGGGGCTAGGTCAGCCCCAGCATTTT.